This T cell receptor (beta chain) was documented in a study of cytomegalovirus exposure and HLA in healthy donors. Study at large: As released early, the data held about 85 million unique TCRs from HLA-typed donors.

After removal of 5 bases from V and 3 bases from J, the junction contained 6 bases not matched to a gene. This CDR3 is 14 amino acids long. CDR1 is LNHDA and CDR2 is SQIVND in the germline V gene (reference sequence). Primers: 60 Vbeta forward and 13 Jbeta reverse. Only in-frame clones appear in the TCRdb table, and some are missing; sequencing was by immunoSEQ multiplex PCR. The data hold 85,000 to 130,000 clones, with just over 70% observed a single time. This sequence was found in a boy aged 5-17 years in good health and CMV-seronegative. V is TRBV19 and J is TRBJ1-2; 7 nucleotides match TRBD1. Sequenced: PBMCs. CDR3 region: CASSLGGTDYGYTF. CDR3 sequence (DNA): TGTGCCAGTAGTCTTGGCGGGACAGACTATGGCTACACCTTC.